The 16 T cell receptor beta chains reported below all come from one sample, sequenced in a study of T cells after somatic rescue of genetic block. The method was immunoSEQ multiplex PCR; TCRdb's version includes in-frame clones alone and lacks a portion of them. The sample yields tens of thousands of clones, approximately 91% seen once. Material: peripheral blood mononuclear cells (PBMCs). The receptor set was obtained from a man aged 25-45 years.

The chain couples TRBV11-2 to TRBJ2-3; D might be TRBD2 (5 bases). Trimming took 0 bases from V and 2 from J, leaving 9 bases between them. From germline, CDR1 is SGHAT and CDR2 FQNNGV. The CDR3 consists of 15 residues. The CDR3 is CASSLDYRDTDTQYF. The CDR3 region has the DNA TGTGCCAGCAGCTTAGATTACCGGGACACAGATACGCAGTATTTT.

CDR3 protein: CASSQFGGNTIYF. In DNA form, the CDR3 reads TGTGCCAGCAGCCAGTTTGGAGGAAACACCATATATTTT. The genes are TRBV9 and TRBJ1-3; D is unclear. The CDR3 sequence is 13 residues long. Germline V lookup: CDR1 SGDLS, CDR2 YYNGEE. The V and J ends lost 4 bases and 4 bases respectively, with 9 bases between them.

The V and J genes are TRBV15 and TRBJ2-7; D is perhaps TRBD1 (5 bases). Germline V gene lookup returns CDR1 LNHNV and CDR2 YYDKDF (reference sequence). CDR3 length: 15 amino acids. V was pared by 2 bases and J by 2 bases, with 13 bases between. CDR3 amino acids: CATSRYYWGAYEQYF. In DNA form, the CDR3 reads TGTGCCACCAGCAGATATTATTGGGGCGCCTACGAGCAGTACTTC. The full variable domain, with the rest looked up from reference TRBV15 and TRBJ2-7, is DAMVIQNPRYQVTQFGKPVTLSCSQTLNHNVMYWYQQKSSQAPKLLFHYYDKDFNNEADTPDNFQSRRPNTSFCFLDIRSPGLGDTAMYLCATSRYYWGAYEQYFGPGTRLTVT.

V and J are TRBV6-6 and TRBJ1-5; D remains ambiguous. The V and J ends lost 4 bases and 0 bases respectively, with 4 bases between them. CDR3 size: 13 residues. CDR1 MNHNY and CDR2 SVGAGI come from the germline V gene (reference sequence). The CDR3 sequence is CASSSLSNQPQHF. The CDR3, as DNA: TGTGCCAGCAGTTCCCTTAGCAATCAGCCCCAGCATTTT.

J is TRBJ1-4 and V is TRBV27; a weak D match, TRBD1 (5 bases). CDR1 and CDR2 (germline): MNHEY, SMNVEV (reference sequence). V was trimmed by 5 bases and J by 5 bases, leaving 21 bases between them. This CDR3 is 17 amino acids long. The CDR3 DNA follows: TGTGCCAGCAGTCCATACGCCTCCGGGACTAAGAATGAAAAACTGTTTTTT. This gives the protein CASSPYASGTKNEKLFF.

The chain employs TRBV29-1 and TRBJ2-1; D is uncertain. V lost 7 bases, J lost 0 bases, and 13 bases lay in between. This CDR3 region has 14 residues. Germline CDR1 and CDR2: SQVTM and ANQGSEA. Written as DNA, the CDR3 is TGCAGCGCGGTAAAGAAGGGCTCCTACAATGAGCAGTTCTTC. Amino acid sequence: CSAVKKGSYNEQFF.

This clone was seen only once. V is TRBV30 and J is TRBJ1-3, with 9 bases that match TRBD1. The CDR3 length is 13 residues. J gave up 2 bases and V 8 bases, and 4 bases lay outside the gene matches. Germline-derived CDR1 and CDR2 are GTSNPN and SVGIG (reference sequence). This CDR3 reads CAGNRGPGNTIYF. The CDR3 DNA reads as TGTGCCGGGAACAGGGGGCCTGGAAACACCATATATTTT.

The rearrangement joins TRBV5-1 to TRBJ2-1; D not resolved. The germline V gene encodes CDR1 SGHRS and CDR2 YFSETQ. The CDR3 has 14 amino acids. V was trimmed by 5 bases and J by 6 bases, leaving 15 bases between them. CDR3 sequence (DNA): TGCGCCAGCAGTCTTTGGGCCGACGGCAATGAGCAGTTCTTC. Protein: CASSLWADGNEQFF.

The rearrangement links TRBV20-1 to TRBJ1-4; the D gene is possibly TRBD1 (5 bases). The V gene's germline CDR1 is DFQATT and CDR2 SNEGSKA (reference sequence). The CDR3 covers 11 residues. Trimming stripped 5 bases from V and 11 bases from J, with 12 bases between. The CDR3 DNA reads TGCAGTGCTCCCAGGGTTGAGAAACTGTTTTTT. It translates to CSAPRVEKLFF.

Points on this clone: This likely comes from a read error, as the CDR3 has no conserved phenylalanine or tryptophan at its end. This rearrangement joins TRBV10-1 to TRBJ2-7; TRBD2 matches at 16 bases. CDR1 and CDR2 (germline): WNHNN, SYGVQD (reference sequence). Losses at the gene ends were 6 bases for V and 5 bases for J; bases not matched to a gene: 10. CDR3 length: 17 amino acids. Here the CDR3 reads CASSPGTSGRVGNEQYL. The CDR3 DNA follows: TGCGCCAGCAGCCCCGGGACTAGCGGGAGGGTCGGCAACGAGCAGTACCTC.

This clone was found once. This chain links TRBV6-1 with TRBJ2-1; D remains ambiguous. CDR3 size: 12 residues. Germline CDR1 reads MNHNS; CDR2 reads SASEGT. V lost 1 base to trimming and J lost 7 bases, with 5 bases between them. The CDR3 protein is CASSEGRNEQFF. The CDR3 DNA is TGTGCCAGCAGTGAAGGAAGGAATGAGCAGTTCTTC.

This CDR3 is CASSYSMGQNTGELFF. For the CDR3, the DNA is TGTGCCAGCAGTTACTCGATGGGACAGAACACCGGGGAGCTGTTTTTT. The rearrangement joins TRBV6-5 to TRBJ2-2, with D possibly matching TRBD1 (6 bases). The CDR3 loop spans 16 amino acids. Per the germline V gene, CDR1 is MNHEY and CDR2 is SVGAGI. Deletions cut 0 bases from V and 1 base from J, with 9 bases between.

The CDR3 sequence is CASRPWGNNQPQHF. The CDR3 nucleotides read TGTGCCAGCAGACCGTGGGGGAATAATCAGCCCCAGCATTTT. The chain employs TRBV6-1 and TRBJ1-5, with D maybe TRBD1 (5 bases). V lost 6 bases and J lost 4, with 13 bases in between. There are 14 residues in the CDR3. Germline V gives CDR1 MNHNS, CDR2 SASEGT.

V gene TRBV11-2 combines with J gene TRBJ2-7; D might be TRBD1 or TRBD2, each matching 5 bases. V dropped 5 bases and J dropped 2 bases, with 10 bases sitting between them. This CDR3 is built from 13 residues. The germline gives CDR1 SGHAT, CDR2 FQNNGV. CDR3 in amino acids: CASSTGPPYEQYF. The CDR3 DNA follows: TGTGCCAGCAGCACGGGACCCCCCTACGAGCAGTACTTC. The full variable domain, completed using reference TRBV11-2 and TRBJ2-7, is EAGVAQSPRYKIIEKRQSVAFWCNPISGHATLYWYQQILGQGPKLLIQFQNNGVVDDSQLPKDRFSAERLKGVDSTLKIQPAKLEDSAVYLCASSTGPPYEQYFGPGTRLTVT.

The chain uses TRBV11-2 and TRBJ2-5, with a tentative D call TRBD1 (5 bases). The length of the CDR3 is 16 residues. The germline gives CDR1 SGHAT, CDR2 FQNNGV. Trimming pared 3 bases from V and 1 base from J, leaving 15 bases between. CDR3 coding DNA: TGTGCCAGCAGCTTGTTACTCGACAGCACCCAAGAGACCCAGTACTTC. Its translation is CASSLLLDSTQETQYF.

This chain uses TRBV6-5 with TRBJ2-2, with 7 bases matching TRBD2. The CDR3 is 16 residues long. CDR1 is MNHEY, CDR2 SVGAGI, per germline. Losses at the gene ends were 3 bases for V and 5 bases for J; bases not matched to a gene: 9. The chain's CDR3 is CASSYRGTSDTGELFF. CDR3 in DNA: TGTGCCAGCAGTTATCGAGGAACTAGCGATACCGGGGAGCTGTTTTTT.